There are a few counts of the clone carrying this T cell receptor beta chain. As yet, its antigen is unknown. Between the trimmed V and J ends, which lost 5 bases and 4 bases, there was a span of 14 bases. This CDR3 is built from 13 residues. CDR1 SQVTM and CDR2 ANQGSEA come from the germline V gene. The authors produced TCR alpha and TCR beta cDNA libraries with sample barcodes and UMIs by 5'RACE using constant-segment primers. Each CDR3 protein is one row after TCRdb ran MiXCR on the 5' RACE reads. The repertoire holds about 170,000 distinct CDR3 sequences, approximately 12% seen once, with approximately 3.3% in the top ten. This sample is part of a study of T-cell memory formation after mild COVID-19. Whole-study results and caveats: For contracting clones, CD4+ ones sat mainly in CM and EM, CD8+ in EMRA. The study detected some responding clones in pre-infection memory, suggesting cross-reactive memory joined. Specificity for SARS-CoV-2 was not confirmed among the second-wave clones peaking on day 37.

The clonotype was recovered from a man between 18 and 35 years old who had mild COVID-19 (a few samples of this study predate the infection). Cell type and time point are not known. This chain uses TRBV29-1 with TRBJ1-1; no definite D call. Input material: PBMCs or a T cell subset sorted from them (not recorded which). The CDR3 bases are TGCAGCGTTTCCGCGCGTTTAGGCACTGAAGCTTTCTTT. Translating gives CSVSARLGTEAFF.